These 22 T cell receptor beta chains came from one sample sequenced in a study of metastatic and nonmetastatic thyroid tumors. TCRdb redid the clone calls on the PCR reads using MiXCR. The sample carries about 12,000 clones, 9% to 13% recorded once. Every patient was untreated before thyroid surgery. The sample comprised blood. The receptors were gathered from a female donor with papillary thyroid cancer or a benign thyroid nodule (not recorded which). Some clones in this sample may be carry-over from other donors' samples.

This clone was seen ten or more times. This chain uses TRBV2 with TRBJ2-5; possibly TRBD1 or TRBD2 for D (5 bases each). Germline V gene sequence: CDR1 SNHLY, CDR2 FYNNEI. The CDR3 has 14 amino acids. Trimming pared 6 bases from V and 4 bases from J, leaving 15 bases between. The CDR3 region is CASSRQTTGETQYF. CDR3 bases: TGTGCCAGCAGCCGACAGACTACTGGAGAGACCCAGTACTTC.

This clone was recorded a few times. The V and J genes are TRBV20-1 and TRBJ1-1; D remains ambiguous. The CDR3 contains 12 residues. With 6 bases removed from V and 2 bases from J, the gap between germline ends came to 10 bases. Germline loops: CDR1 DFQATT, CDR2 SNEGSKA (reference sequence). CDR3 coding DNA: TGCAGTGCCAAGGACGGCAACACTGAAGCTTTCTTT. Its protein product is CSAKDGNTEAFF.

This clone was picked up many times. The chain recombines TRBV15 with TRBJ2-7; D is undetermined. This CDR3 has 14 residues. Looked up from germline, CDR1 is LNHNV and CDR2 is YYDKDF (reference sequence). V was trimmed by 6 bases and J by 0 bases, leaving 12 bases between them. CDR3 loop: CATSAPALSYEQYF. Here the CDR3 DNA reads TGTGCCACCAGTGCGCCCGCTCTCTCCTACGAGCAGTACTTC.

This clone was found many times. The CDR3 region has the DNA TGTGCCAGCAGTGGCCAAGGACAGGGCTACAATGAGCAGTTCTTC. Its translation: CASSGQGQGYNEQFF. This chain uses TRBV2 with TRBJ2-1, with TRBD1 identical over 8 bases. The CDR3 sequence is 15 residues long. Unmatched junction bases numbered 5, after V lost 4 bases and J lost 3 bases. Germline assignment: CDR1 SNHLY and CDR2 FYNNEI.

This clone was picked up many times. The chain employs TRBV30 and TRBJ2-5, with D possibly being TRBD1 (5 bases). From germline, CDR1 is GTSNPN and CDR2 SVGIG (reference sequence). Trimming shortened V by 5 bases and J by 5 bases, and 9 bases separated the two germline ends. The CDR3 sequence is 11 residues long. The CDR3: CAWGAAETQYF. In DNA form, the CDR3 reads TGTGCCTGGGGGGCGGCTGAGACCCAGTACTTC.

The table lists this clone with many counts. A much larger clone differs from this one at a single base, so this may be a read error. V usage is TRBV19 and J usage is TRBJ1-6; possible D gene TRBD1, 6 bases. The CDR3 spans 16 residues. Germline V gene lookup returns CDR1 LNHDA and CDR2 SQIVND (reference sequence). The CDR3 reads CASSIGGGTYSSPLHF. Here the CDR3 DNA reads TGTGCCAGTAGTATAGGAGGGGGAACTTATAGTTCACCCCTCCACTTT.

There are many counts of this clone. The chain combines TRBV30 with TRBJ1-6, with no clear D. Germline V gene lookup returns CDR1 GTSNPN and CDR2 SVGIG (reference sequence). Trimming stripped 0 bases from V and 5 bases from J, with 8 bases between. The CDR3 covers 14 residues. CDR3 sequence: CAWSVNRDNSPLHF. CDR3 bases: TGTGCCTGGAGTGTTAACCGAGATAATTCACCCCTCCACTTT.

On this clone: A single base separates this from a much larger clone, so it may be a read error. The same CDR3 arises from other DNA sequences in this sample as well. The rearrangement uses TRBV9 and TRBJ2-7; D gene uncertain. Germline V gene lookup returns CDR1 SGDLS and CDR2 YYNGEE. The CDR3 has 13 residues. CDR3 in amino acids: CASSVVEICEQYF. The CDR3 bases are TGTGCCAGCAGCGTAGTAGAGATTTGTGAGCAGTATTTC. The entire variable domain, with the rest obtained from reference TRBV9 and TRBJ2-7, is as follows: DSGVTQTPKHLITATGQRVTLRCSPRSGDLSVYWYQQSLDQGLQFLIQYYNGEERAKGNILERFSAQQFPDLHSELNLSSLELGDSALYFCASSVVEICEQYFGPGTRLTVT.

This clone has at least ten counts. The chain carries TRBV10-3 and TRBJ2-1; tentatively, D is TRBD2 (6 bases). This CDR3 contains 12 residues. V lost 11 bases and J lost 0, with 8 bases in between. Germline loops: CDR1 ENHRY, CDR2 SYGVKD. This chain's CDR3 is CAATSSYNEQFF. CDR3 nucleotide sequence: TGTGCCGCGACTAGCTCCTACAATGAGCAGTTCTTC.

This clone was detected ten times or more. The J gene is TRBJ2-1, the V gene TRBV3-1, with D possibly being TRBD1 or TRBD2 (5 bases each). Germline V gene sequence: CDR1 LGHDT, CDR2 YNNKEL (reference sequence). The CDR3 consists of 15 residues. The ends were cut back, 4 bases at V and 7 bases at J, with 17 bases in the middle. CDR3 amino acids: CASSREGTRANEQFF. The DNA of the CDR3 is TGTGCCAGCAGCCGAGAAGGGACCCGTGCTAATGAGCAGTTCTTC.

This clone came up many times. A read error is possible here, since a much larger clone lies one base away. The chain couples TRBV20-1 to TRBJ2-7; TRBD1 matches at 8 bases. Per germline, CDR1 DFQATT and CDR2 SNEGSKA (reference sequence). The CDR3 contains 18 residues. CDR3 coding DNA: TGCAGTGCTAGAGATTTGGATAGGGCGGCAGGGGGCTCCCACGAGCAGTACTTC. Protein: CSARDLDRAAGGSHEQYF.

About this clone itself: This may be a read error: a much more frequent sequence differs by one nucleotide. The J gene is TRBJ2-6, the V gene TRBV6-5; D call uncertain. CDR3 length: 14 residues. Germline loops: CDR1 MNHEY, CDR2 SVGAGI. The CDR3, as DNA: TGTGCCAGCAGTTACTCGGTTGGGTCCAACGTCCTGACTTTC. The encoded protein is CASSYSVGSNVLTF.

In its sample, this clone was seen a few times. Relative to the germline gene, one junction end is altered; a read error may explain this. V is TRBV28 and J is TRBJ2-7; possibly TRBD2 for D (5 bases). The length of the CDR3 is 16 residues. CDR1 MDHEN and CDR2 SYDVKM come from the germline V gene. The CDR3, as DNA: TGTGCCAGCAGTCCCGCCGGAGGTACCACCTACTACGAGCAGTGCTTC. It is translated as CASSPAGGTTYYEQCF. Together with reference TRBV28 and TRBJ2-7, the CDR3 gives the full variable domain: DVKVTQSSRYLVKRTGEKVFLECVQDMDHENMFWYRQDPGLGLRLIYFSYDVKMKEKGDIPEGYSVSREKKERFSLILESASTNQTSMYLCASSPAGGTTYYEQCFGPGTRLTVT.

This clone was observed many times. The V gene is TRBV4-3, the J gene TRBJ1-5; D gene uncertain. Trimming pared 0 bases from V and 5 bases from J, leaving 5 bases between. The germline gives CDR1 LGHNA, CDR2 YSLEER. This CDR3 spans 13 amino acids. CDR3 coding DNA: TGCGCCAGCAGCCAAGAGAGGGATCAGCCCCAGCATTTT. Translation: CASSQERDQPQHF.

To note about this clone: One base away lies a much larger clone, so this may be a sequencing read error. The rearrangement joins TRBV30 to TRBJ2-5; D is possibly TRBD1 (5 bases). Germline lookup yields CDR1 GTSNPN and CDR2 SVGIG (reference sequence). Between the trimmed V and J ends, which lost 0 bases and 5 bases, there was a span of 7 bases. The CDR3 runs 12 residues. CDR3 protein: CAWSVGAETQYF. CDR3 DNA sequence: TGTGCCTGGAGTGTAGGGGCGGAGACCCAGTACTTC.

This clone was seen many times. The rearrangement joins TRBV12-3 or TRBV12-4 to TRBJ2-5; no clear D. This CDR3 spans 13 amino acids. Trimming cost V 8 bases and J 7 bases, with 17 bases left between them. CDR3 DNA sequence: TGTGCCAGCGTAAAAGGTGGCGGCGGGACCCAGTACTTC. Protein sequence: CASVKGGGGTQYF.

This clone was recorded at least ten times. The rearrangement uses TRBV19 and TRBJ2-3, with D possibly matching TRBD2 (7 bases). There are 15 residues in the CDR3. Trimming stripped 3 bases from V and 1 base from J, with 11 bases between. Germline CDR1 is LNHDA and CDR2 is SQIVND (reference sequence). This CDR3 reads CASSMRGPRTDTQYF. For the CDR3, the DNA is TGTGCCAGTAGTATGCGGGGGCCCCGCACAGATACGCAGTATTTT.

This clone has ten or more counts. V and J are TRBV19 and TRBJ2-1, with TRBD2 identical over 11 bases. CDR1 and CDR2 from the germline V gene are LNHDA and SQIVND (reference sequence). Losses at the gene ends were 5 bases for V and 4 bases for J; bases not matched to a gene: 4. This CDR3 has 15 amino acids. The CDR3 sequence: CASSGTSGGYNEQFF. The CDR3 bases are TGTGCCAGTAGTGGGACTAGCGGAGGTTACAATGAGCAGTTCTTC.

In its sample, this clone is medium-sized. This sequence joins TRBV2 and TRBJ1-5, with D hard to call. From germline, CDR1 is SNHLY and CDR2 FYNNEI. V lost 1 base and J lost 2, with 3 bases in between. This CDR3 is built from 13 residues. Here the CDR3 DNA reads TGTGCCAGCAGTGAAGGGGGCAATCAGCCCCAGCATTTT. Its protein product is CASSEGGNQPQHF.

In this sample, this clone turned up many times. The CDR3 region is CATNGNSPTDTQYF. The CDR3, as DNA: TGTGCCACCAACGGTAACTCCCCCACAGATACGCAGTATTTT. The chain carries TRBV18 and TRBJ2-3; D uncertain. Trimming stripped 10 bases from V and 2 bases from J, with 16 bases between. Germline-derived CDR1 and CDR2 are KGHSH and LQKENI. The CDR3 runs 14 residues.

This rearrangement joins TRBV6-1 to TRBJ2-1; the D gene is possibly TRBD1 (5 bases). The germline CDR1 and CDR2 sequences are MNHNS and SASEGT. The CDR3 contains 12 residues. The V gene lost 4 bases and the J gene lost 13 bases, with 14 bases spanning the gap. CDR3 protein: CASSASRVHQFF. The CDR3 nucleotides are TGTGCCAGCAGTGCCTCCAGGGTTCATCAGTTCTTC.

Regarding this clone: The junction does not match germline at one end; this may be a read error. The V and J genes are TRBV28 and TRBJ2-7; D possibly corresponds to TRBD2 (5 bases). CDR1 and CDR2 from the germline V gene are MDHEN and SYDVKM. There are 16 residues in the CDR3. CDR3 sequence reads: CASRPAGGTTYYEQCF. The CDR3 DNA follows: TGTGCCAGCAGACCCGCCGGAGGTACCACCTACTACGAGCAGTGCTTC.